This T cell receptor (beta chain) was profiled in a study of long-term antiretroviral therapy in people with HIV. This clone was found once. The assay, immunoSEQ v3.0, was run at survey level. Only in-frame clones appear in the TCRdb table, and some are missing; sequencing was by immunoSEQ multiplex PCR. The sample yields more than 35,000 clones, 75% to 90% seen once. This TCR was sampled from a woman between 18 and 29 years old with HIV. Sample: unsorted PBMCs, taken just before starting antiretroviral therapy.

As DNA, the CDR3 is TGCGCCAGCAGCCAAGATGTCAGGGGTTCGTCCTACGAGCAGTACTTC. This sequence encodes CASSQDVRGSSYEQYF. The rearrangement uses TRBV4-3 and TRBJ2-7; D might be TRBD1 (6 bases). V was pared by 0 bases and J by 1 base, with 13 bases between. CDR3 length equals 16 residues. In germline, CDR1 is LGHNA, CDR2 YSLEER.